This T cell receptor (beta chain) was retrieved from a study of OX40 agonist ivuxolimab in advanced cancers. In the study overall: Patients were dosed intravenously with ivuxolimab at 0.01 to 10 mg/kg every 2 weeks. Study results and caveats: Mean expanded clone counts were higher in CD8+ than CD4+ T cells.

TCRdb keeps only in-frame clones here, not all; method: immunoSEQ multiplex PCR. Seen here are approximately 69,000 clones, roughly 80% observed once, and the top ten hold roughly 8%. Patients were excluded for autoimmune disease history or systemic immunosuppression. This clone appeared a single time. Antigen: not known. A read error may account for a junction end that differs from germline. Germline CDR1 and CDR2: ENHRY and SYGVKD. The CDR3 is 14 residues long. The sequencing used CD4+ or CD8+ T cells sorted from blood, collected in a trial of the OX40 agonist ivuxolimab. The chain links TRBV10-3 to TRBJ1-5, with a weak D call TRBD1 (6 bases). The receptor's source is an adult with an advanced solid tumor such as melanoma, head and neck, liver or kidney cancer. In DNA, the CDR3 is TGTGCCATCAGTGATAAGACTCCCGGGACACCCTTGTATTTT. This gives the protein CAISDKTPGTPLYF.